The 10 T cell receptor beta chains below were found in one sample sequenced in a study of shared clonotypes between healthy human individuals. The protocol was immunoSEQ multiplex PCR, while the TCRdb copy is restricted to in-frame clones and leaves out a portion. The table records approximately 250,000 clones, 50% to 75% of them present only once. Material: memory CD4+ T cells sorted from blood. This sample's subset: CD45RA-negative fraction. These receptors originate from a man aged 25 to 40 in good health.

A remark on this clone: Germline and junction disagree at one end, which may indicate a read error. V is TRBV5-5 and J is TRBJ1-5, with D possibly TRBD1 on 5 matching bases. This CDR3 contains 15 residues. Germline-derived CDR1 and CDR2 are SGHKS and YYEKEE (reference sequence). Here the CDR3 reads CASRFRRVPHQPQHF. The DNA of the CDR3 is TGTGCCAGCCGCTTCCGCAGGGTCCCCCATCAGCCCCAGCATTTT.

The chain is built from TRBV9 and TRBJ1-2; D ambiguous. Germline values: CDR1 SGDLS, CDR2 YYNGEE. The V gene lost 3 bases and the J gene lost 6 bases, with 18 bases spanning the gap. The CDR3 totals 15 residues. CDR3: CASSGARDKSHGYTF. The CDR3 nucleotides read TGTGCCAGCAGCGGGGCCCGCGACAAATCTCATGGCTACACCTTC.

The chain has TRBV9 and TRBJ1-2; 7 bases are a match to TRBD1. This CDR3 is built from 14 residues. Germline-derived CDR1 and CDR2 are SGDLS and YYNGEE. The trim removed 4 bases at V and 14 bases at J, leaving 17 bases unmatched. The DNA for the CDR3 is TGTGCCAGCAGCCTCTACCGGGACAGACCGTTTTTTACCTTC. As protein: CASSLYRDRPFFTF.

The chain combines TRBV12-2 with TRBJ2-7; the listed D gene, TRBD2, was not tested against the DNA. TRBV12-2 is marked as a pseudogene. The CDR3 totals 15 residues. CDR3: CASRLVPTGGAEQYF. DNA for the CDR3: TGTGCAAGTCGCTTAGTCCCTACGGGAGGAGCCGAGCAGTACTTC.

This clone has only one observation. V gene TRBV29-1 combines with J gene TRBJ2-3; TRBD2 might be the D (5 bases). The germline gives CDR1 SQVTM, CDR2 ANQGSEA. The CDR3 totals 12 residues. V was shortened by 4 bases and J by 3 bases, with 8 bases between the two germline ends. In DNA, the CDR3 is TGCAGCGTTGTTCGGGGAACAGATACGCAGTATTTT. Amino acids: CSVVRGTDTQYF.

The gene calls are TRBV18 and TRBJ2-3; D possibly corresponds to TRBD2 (6 bases). The V gene's germline CDR1 is KGHSH and CDR2 LQKENI. The CDR3 length is 15 residues. V lost 3 bases, J lost 0 bases, and 10 bases lay in between. CDR3 coding DNA: TGTGCCAGCTCACCCCGAAGCGGGAGCACAGATACGCAGTATTTT. Its translation: CASSPRSGSTDTQYF. Full variable domain (outside the CDR3, taken from reference TRBV18 and TRBJ2-3): NAGVMQNPRHLVRRRGQEARLRCSPMKGHSHVYWYRQLPEEGLKFMVYLQKENIIDESGMPKERFSAEFPKEGPSILRIQQVVRGDSAAYFCASSPRSGSTDTQYFGPGTRLTVL.

This clone turned up a few times. The J gene is TRBJ2-2, the V gene TRBV18; D unresolved. CDR1 and CDR2 (germline): KGHSH, LQKENI. The V and J ends lost 1 base and 1 base respectively, with 7 bases between them. The CDR3 is 15 residues long. This CDR3 is CASSPRTENTGELFF. CDR3 in DNA: TGTGCCAGCTCACCACGTACGGAGAACACCGGGGAGCTGTTTTTT.

This sequence joins TRBV6-1 and TRBJ2-5; the D gene is possibly TRBD2 (6 bases). Looked up from germline, CDR1 is MNHNS and CDR2 is SASEGT. The CDR3 runs to 14 residues. V was clipped by 0 bases and J by 4 bases, with 9 bases between them. The DNA for the CDR3 is TGTGCCAGCAGTGAAGCAGTGGGGGGAGAGACCCAGTACTTC. It is translated as CASSEAVGGETQYF.

V usage is TRBV19 and J usage is TRBJ2-7; TRBD1 or TRBD2 may be the D gene (5 bases each). Germline V lookup: CDR1 LNHDA, CDR2 SQIVND (reference sequence). Trimming removed 3 bases from V and 2 bases from J, with 14 bases in between. There are 15 residues in the CDR3. DNA of the CDR3: TGTGCCAGTAGTATCGCCGCGCTGGGGGCCTACGAGCAGTACTTC. The encoded protein is CASSIAALGAYEQYF.

The V and J genes are TRBV7-2 and TRBJ2-1, with 8 positions matching TRBD2. CDR3 length: 17 residues. V lost 7 bases, J lost 3 bases, and 14 bases stayed unmatched. In germline, CDR1 is SGHTA, CDR2 FQGNSA. The CDR3 loop reads CASTIQGLGLGYNEQFF. CDR3 bases: TGTGCCAGCACCATACAGGGTTTGGGACTAGGCTACAATGAGCAGTTCTTC.